The source of this T cell receptor beta chain is a study of shared clonotypes between healthy human individuals. Everyone who donated was a Caucasian adult who lived in Nashville, Tennessee. Trimming left V 5 bases short and J 11 bases short, with 19 bases between. CDR3 length: 14 amino acids. The V gene's germline CDR1 is SGHTA and CDR2 FQGNSA. The repertoire was sequenced with immunoSEQ multiplex PCR; TCRdb's copy has only in-frame clones and lacks some. The sample comprises roughly 1 million clones, around 82% of which are singletons, and more than 0.5% rests with the top ten. This clonotype was sampled from a man in his late teens or twenties in good health. Some clones in this sample may be carry-over from other donors' samples. The rearrangement links TRBV7-2 to TRBJ2-1; D is unresolved. Sequenced material: memory CD4+ T cells from PBMCs. Described subset: CD45RA-negative fraction. CDR3 DNA sequence: TGTGCCAGCAGCCCCCCCCCGTACAGAAACCAGCAGTTCTTC. This sequence encodes CASSPPPYRNQQFF.